This T cell receptor (beta chain) was observed in a study of blood T cell repertoires in COVID-19. About the research overall: Spain, Italy and the United States supplied samples that represented acute and convalescent COVID-19.

How the authors handled the data: Using reference gene primer amplification, nucleated cell counts were estimated. Measured with immunoSEQ multiplex PCR; TCRdb has only the in-frame clones, and not every one. V and J calls and clone size are copied from that table; D and trimming were computed from the DNA. This table has 60,000 or so clones, 60% to 75% appearing once. Germline lookup yields CDR1 MNHEY and CDR2 SVGAGI. V lost 0 bases and J 7 bases, leaving 12 bases between the germline ends. The CDR3 contains 14 residues. This clone appeared a few times. The J gene is TRBJ2-5, the V gene TRBV6-5; possibly TRBD2 for D (5 bases). The sequenced material came from peripheral blood. The origin of this receptor is a woman aged 80 or over with acute or convalescent COVID-19. The CDR3 coding sequence is TGTGCCAGCAGTTACTCGAGGGCCTCCTGGACCCAGTACTTC. Its translation is CASSYSRASWTQYF.